This TCR beta chain appears in the sequencing data of a study of post-analysis software for immune sequencing data. Study in general: The disease courses spanned relapsing-remitting, secondary progressive and progressive-relapsing forms of multiple sclerosis. Findings and caveats of the study: In multiple sclerosis, normalized Chao1 diversity was significantly below that of controls. Batch-matched samples strongly co-clustered by F measure. The study found TRBV5-6, TRBV5-1 and TRBV20-1 among five TRBV segments more frequent in patients than controls.

A word on this clonotype: The antigen is not known.

Each TCR beta cDNA library carried unique molecular identifiers. TCRdb reprocessed the PCR reads with MiXCR, giving one entry per CDR3 protein. Of fewer than 850,000 distinct CDR3 sequences detected, 25% to 30% appear once; the ten largest clones hold roughly 0.53%. CDR3 length: 15 residues. Trimming took 0 bases from V and 7 from J; bases not matched to a gene: 11. Germline lookup yields CDR1 SQVTM and CDR2 ANQGSEA. The sequencing sample was made of blood. The rearrangement uses TRBV29-1 and TRBJ1-1; 7 nucleotides match TRBD1. The sequence was collected from a girl aged 10-17 years with multiple sclerosis. CDR3 sequence (DNA): TGCAGCGTTGAAGATCGGCGTAAGGGGGCGGATGAAGCTTTCTTT. The encoded protein is CSVEDRRKGADEAFF.